The 28 T cell receptor beta chains presented below share a single source sample, sequenced in a study of cytomegalovirus exposure and HLA in healthy donors. The protocol was immunoSEQ multiplex PCR, while the TCRdb copy is restricted to in-frame clones and leaves out a portion. The table includes around 300,000 clones, roughly 86% detected once. The sequencing sample was made of PBMCs. These receptors originate from a young man in good health and CMV-seronegative.

The V gene is TRBV4-1, the J gene TRBJ1-2, with D maybe TRBD1 (5 bases). The V gene's germline CDR1 is MGHRA and CDR2 YSYEKL. Trimming took 1 base from V and 5 from J, leaving 14 bases between them. The CDR3 sequence is 15 residues long. The CDR3 bases are TGCGCCAGCAGCCAAGGGCAGGGCCCGCAATATGGCTACACCTTC. It encodes CASSQGQGPQYGYTF.

This rearrangement joins TRBV5-1 to TRBJ2-5; D is undetermined. V was trimmed by 1 base and J by 5 bases, leaving 15 bases between them. This CDR3 contains 15 residues. Per germline, CDR1 SGHRS and CDR2 YFSETQ. The CDR3, as DNA: TGCGCCAGCAGCTTGTCGACATCTTCGCTGGAGACCCAGTACTTC. Protein sequence: CASSLSTSSLETQYF.

The genes are TRBV7-9 and TRBJ1-1; D is undetermined. The V and J ends lost 1 base and 3 bases respectively, with 6 bases between them. In germline, CDR1 is SEHNR, CDR2 FQNEAQ (reference sequence). CDR3 length: 13 amino acids. Written as DNA, the CDR3 is TGTGCCAGCAGCTTAGTAGTTGACACTGAAGCTTTCTTT. Translated: CASSLVVDTEAFF.

The V gene is TRBV30, the J gene TRBJ1-1; perhaps TRBD1 as D (5 bases). Germline V lookup: CDR1 GTSNPN, CDR2 SVGIG (reference sequence). The CDR3 consists of 12 residues. The V gene lost 4 bases and the J gene lost 2 bases, with 8 bases spanning the gap. CDR3 nucleotide sequence: TGTGCCTGGAATACAGGAAACACTGAAGCTTTCTTT. This sequence encodes CAWNTGNTEAFF. Full variable domain (rest looked up from reference TRBV30 and TRBJ1-1): SQTIHQWPATLVQPVGSPLSLECTVEGTSNPNLYWYRQAAGRGLQLLFYSVGIGQISSEVPQNLSASRPQDRQFILSSKKLLLSDSGFYLCAWNTGNTEAFFGQGTRLTVV.

The genes are TRBV27 and TRBJ2-5, with 14 bases that match TRBD2. With 6 bases clipped from V and 5 bases from J, the junction kept 8 bases outside the gene matches. The length of the CDR3 is 16 residues. The germline V gene encodes CDR1 MNHEY and CDR2 SMNVEV (reference sequence). This CDR3 is CASSRLAGGPGETQYF. The CDR3 DNA sequence: TGTGCCAGCAGCCGACTAGCGGGGGGGCCAGGGGAGACCCAGTACTTC.

This clone showed up just a few times. Distinct nucleotide sequences in the sample also encode this CDR3. The rearrangement links TRBV27 to TRBJ2-7, with D possibly TRBD2 on 6 matching bases. The CDR3 is 14 amino acids. Per the germline V gene, CDR1 is MNHEY and CDR2 is SMNVEV (reference sequence). V lost 2 bases to trimming and J lost 4 bases, with 12 bases between them. For the CDR3, the DNA is TGTGCCAGCAGTTTAGAGGGCGCGGGATACGAGCAGTACTTC. It specifies CASSLEGAGYEQYF.

The chain joins TRBV6-1 to TRBJ2-3; perhaps TRBD2 as D (5 bases). Deletions cut 0 bases from V and 2 bases from J, with 9 bases between. This CDR3 has 15 amino acids. Looked up from germline, CDR1 is MNHNS and CDR2 is SASEGT. CDR3 sequence reads: CASSEARANTDTQYF. In DNA form, the CDR3 reads TGTGCCAGCAGTGAAGCGAGGGCCAACACAGATACGCAGTATTTT.

This chain connects TRBV7-8 to TRBJ1-5, with TRBD1 matching over 9 bases. Germline CDR1 reads SGHVS; CDR2 reads FQNEAQ. The CDR3 runs to 16 residues. After removal of 5 bases from V and 3 bases from J, the junction contained 8 bases not matched to a gene. The CDR3 loop reads CASSPMGQGYNQPQHF. The CDR3, as DNA: TGTGCCAGCAGCCCTATGGGACAGGGATACAATCAGCCCCAGCATTTT.

The genes are TRBV11-2 and TRBJ2-1; 8 nucleotides align to TRBD2. V shed 4 bases, J shed 5 bases, and the junction held 10 bases outside the gene matches. Germline V gene sequence: CDR1 SGHAT, CDR2 FQNNGV. The CDR3 length is 16 residues. The CDR3 reads CASSSLRGGINNEQFF. As DNA, the CDR3 is TGTGCCAGCAGCTCCCTCCGGGGGGGTATAAACAATGAGCAGTTCTTC.

V gene TRBV19 combines with J gene TRBJ2-7, with 7 bases lining up with TRBD1. Germline-derived CDR1 and CDR2 are LNHDA and SQIVND (reference sequence). This CDR3 is 15 amino acids long. Losses at the gene ends were 8 bases for V and 2 bases for J; bases not matched to a gene: 12. The CDR3 coding sequence is TGTGCCAGTTCCCTCTCGAGACAGGGCCCCTACGAGCAGTACTTC. It translates to CASSLSRQGPYEQYF.

The V call is TRBV9, the J call TRBJ2-5; possible D gene TRBD2, 5 bases. The germline V gene encodes CDR1 SGDLS and CDR2 YYNGEE. This CDR3 has 14 residues. V shed 0 bases and J shed 5 bases, with 11 bases lying between them. CDR3 sequence: CASSVVPSGETQYF. The CDR3 DNA reads as TGTGCCAGCAGCGTAGTACCCAGCGGTGAGACCCAGTACTTC.

This chain uses TRBV16 with TRBJ1-2; D not certain. V lost 1 base to trimming and J lost 7 bases, with 13 bases between them. CDR3 length: 14 amino acids. Germline CDR1 KGHSY, CDR2 FQNENV. In DNA, the CDR3 is TGTGCCAGCAGCCAATTTGTCCGACAAGGTGGCTACACCTTC. Amino acids: CASSQFVRQGGYTF.

J is TRBJ2-7 and V is TRBV19; unclear D gene. The CDR3 has 13 residues. The germline V and J ends were trimmed by 6 bases and 0 bases, with 9 bases remaining between them. Germline CDR1 and CDR2: LNHDA and SQIVND (reference sequence). The CDR3 here is CASSPGVSYEQYF. DNA of the CDR3: TGTGCCAGTAGCCCCGGTGTCTCCTACGAGCAGTACTTC.

This chain connects TRBV7-2 to TRBJ2-5, with 11 nucleotides matching TRBD2. Germline V lookup: CDR1 SGHTA, CDR2 FQGNSA. The CDR3 contains 17 residues. V trimming: 0 bases; J trimming: 5 bases; junction bases outside the gene matches: 8. In DNA form, the CDR3 reads TGTGCCAGCAGCTTAGCACCCCTAGCGGGGGGCTTGGAGACCCAGTACTTC. It translates to CASSLAPLAGGLETQYF.

The chain couples TRBV19 to TRBJ2-7, with D unresolved. The CDR3 runs 14 residues. V lost 6 bases to trimming and J lost 1 base, with 13 bases between them. Germline loops: CDR1 LNHDA, CDR2 SQIVND (reference sequence). CDR3: CASSTTVASYEQYF. The CDR3 nucleotides read TGTGCCAGTAGCACTACCGTAGCTTCCTACGAGCAGTACTTC.

This clone was observed once. The chain links TRBV11-2 to TRBJ2-1, with 9 positions matching TRBD1. Losses at the gene ends were 5 bases for V and 3 bases for J; bases not matched to a gene: 5. This CDR3 region has 15 residues. CDR1 is SGHAT, CDR2 FQNNGV, per germline. The CDR3 loop is CASSRPGQGYNEQFF. The CDR3 nucleotides are TGTGCCAGCAGCCGTCCGGGACAGGGCTACAATGAGCAGTTCTTC.

The CDR3 protein is CASSPQSGTGVRGYTF. In nucleotides, the CDR3 is TGTGCCAGCAGCCCACAGTCCGGGACGGGGGTGAGGGGCTACACCTTC. This chain links TRBV7-2 with TRBJ1-2, with D possibly being TRBD1 (5 bases). V lost 5 bases, J lost 8 bases, and 24 bases lay in between. Germline V gene data show CDR1 as SGHTA and CDR2 as FQGNSA. The CDR3 length is 16 residues.

The rearrangement joins TRBV30 to TRBJ2-7, with D uncertain. The CDR3 sequence is 14 residues long. The germline CDR1 and CDR2 sequences are GTSNPN and SVGIG (reference sequence). V was pared by 6 bases and J by 0 bases, with 15 bases between. CDR3 nucleotide sequence: TGTGCCTGCAGAGTTGGAGAACGCTCCTACGAGCAGTACTTC. This encodes CACRVGERSYEQYF.

This clone was found a few times. The J gene is TRBJ1-2, the V gene TRBV12-5; D perhaps matches TRBD1 (6 bases). Per the germline V gene, CDR1 is LGHNT and CDR2 is FRNRAP. The CDR3 has 13 amino acids. Trimming took off 4 bases at V and 5 bases at J, with 11 bases between the two ends. Here the CDR3 DNA reads TGTGCTAGTGGTTCAGGACAGACTTATGGCTACACCTTC. Amino acid sequence: CASGSGQTYGYTF.

The CDR3 here is CASSYKGGLREAFF. In DNA form, the CDR3 reads TGTGCCAGCAGTTACAAAGGGGGCCTTCGTGAAGCTTTCTTT. The rearrangement joins TRBV6-5 to TRBJ1-1, with 7 bases identical to TRBD1. Germline trimming cut 2 bases from V and 7 bases from J; bases unmatched to any gene: 7. The germline gives CDR1 MNHEY, CDR2 SVGAGI. The CDR3 loop spans 14 amino acids.

The chain links TRBV4-1 to TRBJ2-1, with 10 bases that match TRBD2. V shed 4 bases and J 7 bases; nucleotides not matched to a gene: 19. CDR1 MGHRA and CDR2 YSYEKL come from the germline V gene. The CDR3 runs to 19 residues. The CDR3 sequence is CASSPPITQTSGFWNEQFF. Written as DNA, the CDR3 is TGCGCCAGCAGCCCTCCAATCACTCAGACTAGCGGGTTCTGGAATGAGCAGTTCTTC.

The chain recombines TRBV2 with TRBJ2-1, with 11 nucleotides matching TRBD2. Trimming cost V 6 bases and J 3 bases; bases outside gene matches: 10. Per the germline V gene, CDR1 is SNHLY and CDR2 is FYNNEI. CDR3 length: 17 residues. CDR3 nucleotides: TGTGCCAGCAGCAATGTAGCGGGGGGGCCGCGCTACAATGAGCAGTTCTTC. As protein: CASSNVAGGPRYNEQFF.

This chain joins TRBV7-2 and TRBJ1-2; 9 positions agree with TRBD1. Germline trimming cut 5 bases from V and 2 bases from J; bases unmatched to any gene: 9. Germline CDR1 is SGHTA and CDR2 is FQGNSA. The CDR3 loop spans 16 amino acids. The CDR3 sequence: CASSTRQGGKNYGYTF. CDR3 bases: TGTGCCAGCAGCACTCGACAGGGGGGGAAAAACTATGGCTACACCTTC.

The gene calls are TRBV5-1 and TRBJ1-1, with D possibly TRBD1 on 6 matching bases. Trimming removed 4 bases at V and 0 bases at J, with 19 bases between. This CDR3 is 17 amino acids long. The germline V gene has CDR1 SGHRS and CDR2 YFSETQ. The CDR3 sequence: CASSIKTGRIVNTEAFF. The CDR3 nucleotides read TGCGCCAGCAGCATAAAGACAGGACGAATTGTGAACACTGAAGCTTTCTTT.

This chain joins TRBV4-2 and TRBJ2-7; a weak D match, TRBD1 (5 bases). Germline CDR1 and CDR2: LGHNA and YNFKEQ. The CDR3 covers 12 residues. Trimming removed 1 base at V and 6 bases at J, with 7 bases between. The CDR3, as DNA: TGTGCCAGCAGCCAAGGGACAAGCGAGCAGTACTTC. This gives the protein CASSQGTSEQYF.

The chain has TRBV5-1 and TRBJ1-2; tentative D call: TRBD1 (5 bases). The CDR3 has 14 amino acids. Germline values: CDR1 SGHRS, CDR2 YFSETQ. The germline V and J ends were trimmed by 0 bases and 4 bases, with 10 bases remaining between them. CDR3 sequence reads: CASSLEGFSYGYTF. The CDR3 nucleotides read TGCGCCAGCAGCTTGGAGGGGTTTAGCTATGGCTACACCTTC.

This chain connects TRBV6-5 to TRBJ2-2; possibly TRBD2 for D (5 bases). CDR1 and CDR2 (germline): MNHEY, SVGAGI. The CDR3 spans 13 residues. The V end lost 2 bases, the J end lost 7 bases, and 8 bases lay between the germline ends. CDR3 in DNA: TGTGCCAGCAGTTACCTAGAGGGCGGGGAGCTGTTTTTT. Encoded protein: CASSYLEGGELFF.

The chain combines TRBV30 with TRBJ2-1; 14 nucleotides agree with TRBD2. V lost 0 bases, J lost 7 bases, and 14 bases stayed unmatched. This CDR3 spans 19 amino acids. Germline CDR1 GTSNPN, CDR2 SVGIG (reference sequence). CDR3 sequence reads: CAWSVWTSGGTFKVNEQFF. DNA of the CDR3: TGTGCCTGGAGTGTATGGACTAGCGGGGGGACCTTCAAGGTGAATGAGCAGTTCTTC.